This entry describes one TCR beta chain. Its specificity is unknown. The data were obtained in a study of cytomegalovirus exposure and HLA in healthy donors. Study-wide points: Among donors in an Asian-associated ancestry cluster, a later analysis reportedly found fewer N-insertions than the roughly 700-donor mean.

The CDR3 has 13 residues. Germline-derived CDR1 and CDR2 are MGHDK and SYGVNS. V was shortened by 3 bases and J by 5 bases, with 10 bases between the two germline ends. The primer mix had 60 Vbeta and 13 Jbeta primers. Assay used: immunoSEQ multiplex PCR; TCRdb lists only in-frame clones, some missing. In the table there are around 140,000 clones, about three quarters of which are singletons. V gene TRBV25-1 combines with J gene TRBJ1-1, with a possible D match to TRBD1 (5 bases). Material: PBMCs. This TCR was sampled from a male donor in good health and CMV-seronegative. The CDR3, as DNA: TGTGCCAGCAGTGAGGGGGGGAGGACTGAAGCTTTCTTT. It codes for CASSEGGRTEAFF. Based on the CDR3 plus reference TRBV25-1 and TRBJ1-1, the full variable domain is EADIYQTPRYLVIGTGKKITLECSQTMGHDKMYWYQQDPGMELHLIHYSYGVNSTEKGDLSSESTVSRIRTEHFPLTLESARPSHTSQYLCASSEGGRTEAFFGQGTRLTVV.